This T cell receptor (beta chain) derives from a study of cytomegalovirus exposure and HLA in healthy donors (dated by TCRdb to 2016 to 2017). Broadly, across the study: According to a later analysis, one platform produced both the 100 to 150 validation repertoires and the 730 or so repertoires of the first cohort. The study was designed to test whether signatures of past pathogen exposure could be identified by cataloging public T cell receptors. Besides the first cohort of around 670 subjects, a separate validation cohort made up of roughly 120 different subjects was used. High-throughput TCR immunosequencing, statistical association of individual TCRs with disease status, and machine learning were combined to predict cytomegalovirus infection status. General findings and caveats noted by the study authors: The validation cohort had no HLA typing available for a later analysis, so co-occurrence within that cohort was assessed over all 110 or so repertoires. The classifier was reported to diagnose cytomegalovirus status with high specificity and sensitivity in both the original and validation cohorts. In the study, 150 to 200 TCR beta chains were listed as associated with cytomegalovirus. It was suggested by the authors that the approach could potentially be generalized to other disease states and immunological phenotypes. While some public TCRs were present in many individuals, most TCR sequences turned up only very rarely across donors. Three of the identified cytomegalovirus-associated TCR beta chains were confirmed in vitro to be specific for cytomegalovirus antigens. A later analysis found that TCRs clustered in the first cohort also tended to co-occur in the roughly 120 validation repertoires, with 94% of cluster scores above 0.

Comments on this clone: Its specific antigen is unknown. Per-base qualities were not stored, and no clone one base away is much larger.

Library creation used the immunoSEQ multiplex PCR assay. The authors' analysis ran thus. A statistical classification framework was built for diagnosing cytomegalovirus status from the catalog of TCR beta chain sequences. The table comes from immuneACCESS by way of TCRdb, which keeps in-frame sequences with V and J called. Part of the clones is missing from these tables; in studies checked, under half for an unresolved V gene and the rest for unknown reasons. That table gives V, J and clone size, and the DNA gave D and trimming. The sample includes about 54,000 clones, with around nine tenths observed a single time. Roughly 8% of the sample belongs to the ten largest clones. Taken from cysteine to phenylalanine, the CDR3 has 15 residues. Just CDR3 DNA is preserved here, 45 bases in frame from base 1. Trimmed from V: 3 bases; trimmed from J: 4 bases; junction bases lacking a gene match: 6. Taken from the germline V gene, the CDR1 and CDR2 loops are SGDLS and YYNGEE.

Separate from the approximately 700-subject first cohort, the validation cohort of more than 90 subjects was the group to which the donors belonged. The chain is assembled from TRBV9 and TRBJ1-4; 7 bases in the middle match TRBD1. This sequence was found in a young woman in good health and CMV-seropositive. What was sequenced was PBMCs. The CDR3 reads as follows: CASSAHRGDNEKLFF. In nucleotides, the sequence is TGTGCCAGCAGCGCCCACAGGGGAGATAATGAAAAACTGTTTTTT.